Shown below are 28 T cell receptor beta chains from a single sample sequenced in a study of PD-L1 blockade in urothelial cancer. Only in-frame clones appear in the TCRdb table, and some are missing; sequencing was by immunoSEQ multiplex PCR. The sample has tens of thousands of clones; over 75% are singletons. The sequencing used PBMCs, collected around atezolizumab (anti-PD-L1) treatment. These receptors came from a man between 65 and 80 years old with urothelial cancer.

The chain carries TRBV27 and TRBJ2-7, with 9 bases identical to TRBD2. The trim removed 5 bases at V and 6 bases at J, leaving 8 bases unmatched. This CDR3 is 14 amino acids long. The germline gives CDR1 MNHEY, CDR2 SMNVEV (reference sequence). The CDR3 DNA is TGTGCCAGCAGTCCCCTGGGACTAGCCGGCGAGCAGTACTTC. Its translation is CASSPLGLAGEQYF.

V and J are TRBV6-1 and TRBJ2-7, with 7 bases aligning to TRBD2. Germline V lookup: CDR1 MNHNS, CDR2 SASEGT. V shed 4 bases, J shed 3 bases, and the junction held 12 bases outside the gene matches. The length of the CDR3 is 16 residues. CDR3 amino acids: CASSGWEAGNHYEQYF. The CDR3 DNA is TGTGCCAGCAGTGGGTGGGAAGCGGGAAACCACTACGAGCAGTACTTC.

The CDR3 sequence: CASSSHGLAGVFDEQFF. DNA for the CDR3: TGTGCCAGCAGCTCCCATGGACTAGCGGGAGTATTCGATGAGCAGTTCTTC. The chain is built from TRBV7-9 and TRBJ2-1, with 13 bases lining up with TRBD2. Looked up from germline, CDR1 is SEHNR and CDR2 is FQNEAQ (reference sequence). The CDR3 consists of 17 residues. Losses at the gene ends were 4 bases for V and 8 bases for J; bases not matched to a gene: 11.

The rearrangement joins TRBV19 to TRBJ2-2; TRBD2 aligns across 8 bases. Unmatched junction bases numbered 4, after V lost 10 bases and J lost 0 bases. Germline-derived CDR1 and CDR2 are LNHDA and SQIVND (reference sequence). The CDR3 sequence is 14 residues long. The CDR3 DNA sequence: TGTGCCACCAGACTAGCGCCGAACACCGGGGAGCTGTTTTTT. This translates into CATRLAPNTGELFF.

This chain uses TRBV10-3 with TRBJ2-3, with 12 bases that match TRBD2. CDR3 size: 15 residues. Trimming cost V 5 bases and J 3 bases; bases outside gene matches: 3. Germline assignment: CDR1 ENHRY and CDR2 SYGVKD. The CDR3 sequence is CAISKLAGGTDTQYF. CDR3 coding DNA: TGTGCCATCAGTAAACTAGCGGGAGGAACAGATACGCAGTATTTT.

The gene calls are TRBV4-1 and TRBJ1-4, with D unclear. Per germline, CDR1 MGHRA and CDR2 YSYEKL. The CDR3 sequence is 16 residues long. V was shortened by 2 bases and J by 8 bases, with 18 bases between the two germline ends. CDR3 DNA sequence: TGCGCCAGCAGCCAAATCCCCGGGTCCAGTAGGGAAAAACTGTTTTTT. Its translation: CASSQIPGSSREKLFF.

The chain has TRBV29-1 and TRBJ2-3; 8 nucleotides align to TRBD1. The germline CDR1 and CDR2 sequences are SQVTM and ANQGSEA. The CDR3 runs 13 residues. V lost 4 bases, J lost 3 bases, and 3 bases stayed unmatched. The CDR3 DNA sequence: TGCAGCGTTGGAGGACAGGGAACAGATACGCAGTATTTT. The encoded protein is CSVGGQGTDTQYF.

This clone was detected a few times. The chain links TRBV5-1 to TRBJ1-1, with D possibly being TRBD1 (6 bases). Trimming removed 0 bases at V and 6 bases at J, with 12 bases between. CDR1 and CDR2 from the germline V gene are SGHRS and YFSETQ. The length of the CDR3 is 14 residues. The CDR3 is CASSLVTGQSEAFF. In DNA, the CDR3 is TGCGCCAGCAGCTTGGTGACAGGCCAATCTGAAGCTTTCTTT.

V and J are TRBV2 and TRBJ1-2; D is perhaps TRBD1 (6 bases). The germline V gene encodes CDR1 SNHLY and CDR2 FYNNEI. The germline V and J ends were trimmed by 3 bases and 4 bases, with 15 bases remaining between them. CDR3 length: 15 amino acids. CDR3 DNA sequence: TGTGCCAGCAGTGACTCCCGGGACATCGGCTATGGCTACACCTTC. Residues: CASSDSRDIGYGYTF.

This clone appeared a single time. V and J are TRBV29-1 and TRBJ2-7; D unresolved. Germline lookup yields CDR1 SQVTM and CDR2 ANQGSEA. The CDR3 extends over 11 amino acids. The germline V and J ends were trimmed by 3 bases and 1 base, with 4 bases remaining between them. As DNA, the CDR3 is TGCAGCGTTGAGCTATCCTACGAGCAGTACTTC. Amino acids: CSVELSYEQYF.

V usage is TRBV14 and J usage is TRBJ2-5; TRBD2 matches at 9 bases. Germline V gene data show CDR1 as SGHDN and CDR2 as FVKESK. Germline trimming cut 4 bases from V and 5 bases from J; bases unmatched to any gene: 5. CDR3 length: 14 residues. The CDR3 loop is CASSLAGAEETQYF. CDR3 nucleotide sequence: TGTGCCAGCAGCCTAGCGGGAGCCGAGGAGACCCAGTACTTC.

This chain uses TRBV6-5 with TRBJ1-1; D gene uncertain. Germline V CDR1 and CDR2: MNHEY, SVGAGI. The CDR3 contains 12 residues. V lost 8 bases to trimming and J lost 1 base, with 8 bases between them. CDR3 region: CASQRGNTEAFF. CDR3 bases: TGTGCCAGCCAGAGAGGGAACACTGAAGCTTTCTTT.

The V and J genes are TRBV5-6 and TRBJ2-1, with D perhaps matching TRBD2 (6 bases). CDR3 length equals 15 residues. Looked up from germline, CDR1 is SGHDT and CDR2 is YYEEEE. Trimming took off 5 bases at V and 0 bases at J, with 12 bases between the two ends. DNA of the CDR3: TGTGCCAGCAGGGGACGGGGGAGCTCCTACAATGAGCAGTTCTTC. Residues: CASRGRGSSYNEQFF.

The rearrangement uses TRBV10-3 and TRBJ2-3, with D tentatively TRBD2 (5 bases). Germline CDR1 ENHRY, CDR2 SYGVKD. Trimming removed 9 bases at V and 0 bases at J, with 13 bases between. CDR3 length: 14 amino acids. DNA of the CDR3: TGTGCCATTCTAGGCGGGTCTAGCACAGATACGCAGTATTTT. Protein product: CAILGGSSTDTQYF.

This clone was seen only a few times. The chain employs TRBV2 and TRBJ2-7, with a tentative D call TRBD1 (5 bases). The V gene's germline CDR1 is SNHLY and CDR2 FYNNEI. CDR3 length equals 14 residues. V was pared by 9 bases and J by 3 bases, with 18 bases between. Here the CDR3 reads CARNSGRANYEQYF. For the CDR3, the DNA is TGTGCCAGAAATTCGGGCAGGGCGAACTACGAGCAGTACTTC.

The J gene is TRBJ2-7, the V gene TRBV28, with 7 nucleotides matching TRBD1. The DNA end is a closer match to TRBJ2-1, so the J assignment may be wrong. Germline CDR1 MDHEN, CDR2 SYDVKM. The CDR3 has 15 amino acids. The CDR3 nucleotides read TGTGCCAGCAGTCCCGGGACAGTTAGCTCCTACGAGCAGTTCTTC. It codes for CASSPGTVSSYEQFF.

The J gene is TRBJ1-1, the V gene TRBV30; a weak D match, TRBD1 (6 bases). The CDR3 covers 14 residues. CDR1 is GTSNPN and CDR2 is SVGIG in the germline V gene (reference sequence). Trimming removed 0 bases at V and 3 bases at J, with 11 bases between. The CDR3 region is CAWSVSRGDTEAFF. Here the CDR3 DNA reads TGTGCCTGGAGTGTAAGCAGGGGTGACACTGAAGCTTTCTTT.

The V gene is TRBV29-1, the J gene TRBJ2-1; D ambiguous. V was cut by 4 bases and J by 10 bases, with 8 bases left in between. The length of the CDR3 is 10 residues. Germline V CDR1 and CDR2: SQVTM, ANQGSEA. CDR3 loop: CSVGSEEQFF. The CDR3 coding sequence is TGCAGCGTTGGATCGGAGGAGCAGTTCTTC.

The V call is TRBV19, the J call TRBJ1-2, with a tentative D call TRBD1 (5 bases). CDR3 length: 13 amino acids. With 2 bases removed from V and 6 bases from J, the gap between germline ends came to 10 bases. CDR1 is LNHDA and CDR2 is SQIVND in the germline V gene (reference sequence). CDR3 DNA: TGTGCCAGTAGTATACAGACAGTTCATGGCTACACCTTC. Translation gives CASSIQTVHGYTF.

J is TRBJ2-1 and V is TRBV2; D is unresolved. The CDR3 totals 12 residues. Germline V CDR1 and CDR2: SNHLY, FYNNEI. V was shortened by 6 bases and J by 5 bases, with 8 bases between the two germline ends. The DNA for the CDR3 is TGTGCCAGCAGGGCCAACCACAATGAGCAGTTCTTC. It translates to CASRANHNEQFF.

The table lists this clone with a few counts. This rearrangement joins TRBV10-3 to TRBJ2-4; TRBD1 matches at 7 bases. Trimming cost V 4 bases and J 7 bases; bases outside gene matches: 4. The CDR3 loop spans 13 amino acids. Germline CDR1 and CDR2: ENHRY and SYGVKD. CDR3 in amino acids: CAISGQGGNIQYF. In nucleotides, the CDR3 is TGTGCCATCAGTGGACAGGGCGGGAACATTCAGTACTTC.

This chain connects TRBV28 to TRBJ2-7; 10 bases are shared with TRBD2. CDR1 and CDR2 from the germline V gene are MDHEN and SYDVKM. V lost 9 bases to trimming and J lost 6 bases; unmatched junction nucleotides: 8. The CDR3 sequence is 13 residues long. CDR3 amino acids: CARSAGGPVEQYF. The CDR3 DNA reads as TGTGCCAGATCAGCGGGAGGGCCGGTCGAGCAGTACTTC.

The count of this clone is one. This chain links TRBV7-9 with TRBJ2-7, with 8 bases fitting TRBD2. Germline V gene lookup returns CDR1 SEHNR and CDR2 FQNEAQ (reference sequence). CDR3 length: 15 residues. Germline trimming cut 2 bases from V and 4 bases from J; bases unmatched to any gene: 7. The CDR3 is CASSLRVSGEYEQYF. The CDR3 DNA reads as TGTGCCAGCAGCTTAAGGGTTAGCGGGGAGTACGAGCAGTACTTC.

This clone is judged medium-sized. The genes are TRBV27 and TRBJ2-7; a possible D gene is TRBD2 (5 bases). The CDR3 is made up of 16 amino acids. V shed 5 bases and J shed 0 bases, with 17 bases lying between them. Germline CDR1 is MNHEY and CDR2 is SMNVEV (reference sequence). The CDR3 spells CASSASAGGRSYEQYF. The CDR3 nucleotides read TGTGCCAGCAGTGCGAGCGCAGGAGGTCGCTCCTACGAGCAGTACTTC.

The chain uses TRBV7-3 and TRBJ2-1; 7 nucleotides line up with TRBD2. CDR1 and CDR2 from the germline V gene are SGHTA and FQGTGA. Unmatched junction bases numbered 6, after V lost 3 bases and J lost 7 bases. The CDR3 is 14 residues long. Here the CDR3 reads CASSLSGGINEQFF. The CDR3 DNA sequence: TGTGCCAGCAGCTTGTCGGGAGGTATTAATGAGCAGTTCTTC.

This clone was detected a few times. The V gene is TRBV9, the J gene TRBJ2-2; 9 nucleotides line up with TRBD2. CDR3 length equals 18 residues. Germline loops: CDR1 SGDLS, CDR2 YYNGEE. V lost 4 bases and J lost 0; bases outside the gene matches: 10. CDR3 residues: CASSPRASGTANTGELFF. The CDR3 DNA reads TGTGCCAGCAGCCCTCGTGCTAGCGGGACAGCGAACACCGGGGAGCTGTTTTTT.

Only one count was recorded for this clone. The CDR3: CASSLGLSATEAFF. CDR3 coding DNA: TGTGCCAGCAGCCTAGGCCTCTCGGCCACTGAAGCTTTCTTT. This sequence joins TRBV7-3 and TRBJ1-1, with unresolved D. V shed 5 bases and J shed 4 bases, with 14 bases lying between them. Germline V gene sequence: CDR1 SGHTA, CDR2 FQGTGA. This CDR3 has 14 residues.

The V and J genes are TRBV2 and TRBJ1-3, with unresolved D. The CDR3 contains 13 residues. Germline assignment: CDR1 SNHLY and CDR2 FYNNEI. V was shortened by 7 bases and J by 4 bases, with 11 bases between the two germline ends. In nucleotides, the CDR3 is TGTGCCAGCACCCCGACATTAGGAAACACCATATATTTT. Encoded protein: CASTPTLGNTIYF.